Sequencing of this T cell receptor beta chain was carried out in a study of breast tumors, draining lymph nodes, adjacent tissues. Axillary draining lymph nodes of breast cancer patients supplied the node samples. TCRdb redid the calling of the multiplex PCR reads with MiXCR, one entry per CDR3 protein. The sample contains 200,000 or so distinct CDR3 sequences, approximately 30% of which appear only once. This clonotype occurred many times. Germline V gives CDR1 MNHNS, CDR2 SASEGT. V was pared by 3 bases and J by 1 base, with 5 bases of the junction left unmatched. This CDR3 is 15 amino acids long. This chain connects TRBV6-1 to TRBJ2-5; TRBD2 matches 7 bases. This TCR derives from a female donor with breast cancer. Some clones in this sample may be carry-over from other donors' samples. Sequenced material: axillary lymph node tissue. CDR3 sequence (DNA): TGTGCCAGCAGTGAGTGGAGCGGGGTCCAAGAGACCCAGTACTTC. Protein: CASSEWSGVQETQYF.